This paragraph covers one T cell receptor beta chain sequence. These data belong to a study of blood T cell repertoires in COVID-19. The data were produced by immunoSEQ multiplex PCR, yet TCRdb's version contains in-frame clones alone and is incomplete. This table has about 46,000 clones, approximately 83% appearing once. The ends lost 4 bases at V and 5 bases at J; junction bases unmatched: 9. The CDR3 is 17 residues long. CDR1 and CDR2 from the germline V gene are SGHVS and FNYEAQ. The chain employs TRBV7-6 and TRBJ2-2, with 11 bases fitting TRBD2. The sample consisted of peripheral blood. The sequence came from a woman over 75 with COVID-19, enrolled during active disease. As DNA, the CDR3 is TGTGCCAGCAGCTACCAGACTAGCGGGGCCTCGACCGGGGAGCTGTTTTTT. Translation gives CASSYQTSGASTGELFF.